This T cell receptor beta chain was captured by sequencing in a study of post-analysis software for immune sequencing data. Germline loops: CDR1 LGHNA, CDR2 YNFKEQ. The V end lost 0 bases, the J end lost 5 bases, and 11 bases lay between the germline ends. The CDR3 loop spans 15 amino acids. TCR beta libraries were prepared from cDNA with unique molecular identifiers. TCRdb itself ran the PCR reads through MiXCR, one entry per CDR3 protein. The sample lists hundreds of thousands of distinct CDR3 sequences; roughly 40% were seen once. As regards this clonotype: The target antigen is unknown.

General study points: Patients had higher frequencies than controls of five TRBV segments, including TRBV5-6, TRBV5-1 and TRBV20-1.

The sequencing sample was made of blood. V gene TRBV4-2 combines with J gene TRBJ2-1; D not resolved. The TCR comes from a girl under 18 with multiple sclerosis. The CDR3 nucleotides read TGTGCCAGCAGCCAAGATCCCTCAGACGACAATGAGCAGTTCTTC. It codes for CASSQDPSDDNEQFF.